This TCR beta chain was recorded in a study of blood T cell repertoires in COVID-19. Study information: Sites in the United States, Italy and Spain provided acute and convalescent COVID-19 samples. From T cells, B-cell-depleted T cells, or PBMCs came the material, which was cDNA or gDNA.

Original methodology: Quantification of nucleated cells was approximated via reference gene primer amplification. Assay used: immunoSEQ multiplex PCR; TCRdb lists only in-frame clones, some missing. V, J and clone size are taken as reported in that table, and D and trimming were inferred from the DNA itself. The sample carries about 240,000 clones, roughly 80% recorded once. The length of the CDR3 is 14 residues. The V gene lost 5 bases and the J gene lost 5 bases, with 13 bases spanning the gap. Germline CDR1 is MNHEY and CDR2 is SVGAGI. The chain carries TRBV6-5 and TRBJ2-1, with a weak D call TRBD1 (6 bases). The TCR was taken from a woman aged 18-29 years with acute or convalescent COVID-19. Sequencing was carried out using peripheral blood. This CDR3 is CASSRLQGNNEQFF. DNA of the CDR3: TGTGCCAGCAGTAGATTACAGGGCAACAATGAGCAGTTCTTC.